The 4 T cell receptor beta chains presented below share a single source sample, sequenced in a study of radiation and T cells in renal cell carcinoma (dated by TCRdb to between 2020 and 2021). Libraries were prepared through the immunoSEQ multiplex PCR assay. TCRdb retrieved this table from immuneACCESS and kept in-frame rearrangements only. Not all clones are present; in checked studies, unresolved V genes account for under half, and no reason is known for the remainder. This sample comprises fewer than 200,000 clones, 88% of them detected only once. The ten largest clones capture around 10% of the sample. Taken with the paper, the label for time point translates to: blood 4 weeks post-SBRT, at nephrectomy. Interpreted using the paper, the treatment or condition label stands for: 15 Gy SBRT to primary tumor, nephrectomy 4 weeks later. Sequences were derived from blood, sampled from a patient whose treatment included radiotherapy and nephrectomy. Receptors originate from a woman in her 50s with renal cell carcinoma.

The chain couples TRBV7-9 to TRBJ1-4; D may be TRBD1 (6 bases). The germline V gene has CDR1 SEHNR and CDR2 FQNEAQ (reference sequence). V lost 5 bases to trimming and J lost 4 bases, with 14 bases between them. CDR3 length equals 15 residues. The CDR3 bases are TGTGCCAGCAGCCCCTCGAGGGGGGGTAATGAAAAACTGTTTTTT. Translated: CASSPSRGGNEKLFF.

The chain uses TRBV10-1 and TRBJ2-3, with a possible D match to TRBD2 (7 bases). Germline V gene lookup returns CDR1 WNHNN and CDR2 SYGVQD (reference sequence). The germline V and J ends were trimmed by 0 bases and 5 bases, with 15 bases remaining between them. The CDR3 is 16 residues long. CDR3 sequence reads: CASSESTGGLGDTQYF. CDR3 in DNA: TGCGCCAGCAGTGAGTCTACGGGGGGCCTGGGAGATACGCAGTATTTT.

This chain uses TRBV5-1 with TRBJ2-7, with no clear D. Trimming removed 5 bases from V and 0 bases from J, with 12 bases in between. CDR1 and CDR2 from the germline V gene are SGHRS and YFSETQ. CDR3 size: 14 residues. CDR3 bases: TGCGCCAGCAGAATTAGGACCGACTCCTACGAGCAGTACTTC. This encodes CASRIRTDSYEQYF. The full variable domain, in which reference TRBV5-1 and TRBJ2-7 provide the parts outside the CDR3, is KAGVTQTPRYLIKTRGQQVTLSCSPISGHRSVSWYQQTPGQGLQFLFEYFSETQRNKGNFPGRFSGRQFSNSRSEMNVSTLELGDSALYLCASRIRTDSYEQYFGPGTRLTVT.

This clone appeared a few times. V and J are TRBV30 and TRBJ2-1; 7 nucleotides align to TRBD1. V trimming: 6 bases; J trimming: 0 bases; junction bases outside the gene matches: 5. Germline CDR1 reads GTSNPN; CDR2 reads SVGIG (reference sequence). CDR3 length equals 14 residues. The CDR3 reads CACLNRGSYNEQFF. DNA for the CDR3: TGTGCCTGTCTTAACAGGGGCTCCTACAATGAGCAGTTCTTC.